Listed below are T cell receptor beta chains from one sample, sequenced in a study of cytomegalovirus exposure and HLA in healthy donors. TCRdb's table, derived via immunoSEQ multiplex PCR, lists solely in-frame clones and lacks some. The table has some 180,000 clones, approximately 80% seen once; the top ten hold about 1.4%. Material: PBMCs. The receptors here all came from a girl aged 10-17 years in good health and CMV-seropositive. The CDR3 runs from the conserved cysteine through the conserved F or W. D genes are given only for firm matches. Rows may omit the clone size; those that give it use once, few, many or a size class.

>TRBD1|.|TRBJ2-7|TRBV25-1
CASSEGDRLNEQYF
TGTGCCAGCAGTGAGGGGGACAGATTAAACGAGCAGTACTTC
>.|.|TRBJ1-2|TRBV14
CASSPGHWIYGYTF
TGTGCCAGCAGCCCCGGACATTGGATCTATGGCTACACCTTC
>.|.|TRBJ1-5|TRBV4-3
CASSQERGQPQHF
TGCGCCAGCAGCCAAGAACGGGGGCAGCCCCAGCATTTT
>.|.|TRBJ2-2|TRBV27
CASSLFLQEFTGELFF
TGTGCCAGCAGTTTATTCCTACAGGAATTCACCGGGGAGCTGTTTTTT
>.|.|TRBJ2-3|TRBV10-3
CAISVGGGMTTDTQYF
TGTGCCATCAGTGTAGGGGGGGGGATGACCACAGATACGCAGTATTTT
>.|.|TRBJ2-5|TRBV7-6
CASSTGIQETQYF
TGTGCCAGCAGCACAGGCATCCAAGAGACCCAGTACTTC
>TRBD2|.|TRBJ2-3|TRBV5-4
CASSLVSGRSADTQYF
TGTGCCAGCAGCTTAGTTAGCGGGCGATCGGCAGATACGCAGTATTTT
>TRBD2|.|TRBJ2-7|TRBV27
CASRERAGGPYEQYF
TGTGCCAGCAGGGAGAGGGCGGGAGGGCCATACGAGCAGTACTTC
>.|.|TRBJ2-1|TRBV27
CASSLSRGSYNEQFF
TGTGCCAGCAGTTTAAGTCGGGGCTCCTACAATGAGCAGTTCTTC
>TRBD2|once|TRBJ2-1|TRBV4-2
CASSQETGTSGRNEQFF
TGTGCCAGCAGCCAAGAAACCGGGACTAGCGGTCGAAATGAGCAGTTCTTC
>.|.|TRBJ1-3|TRBV6-5
CASSYSGGIPGNTIYF
TGTGCCAGCAGTTACAGCGGAGGGATCCCTGGAAACACCATATATTTT
>.|.|TRBJ2-7|TRBV30
CAWSVGVGEAYEQYF
TGTGCCTGGAGTGTGGGAGTAGGAGAGGCCTACGAGCAGTACTTC
>TRBD1|few|TRBJ2-2|TRBV15
CATSRVPKRDRATGELFF
TGTGCCACCAGCAGAGTGCCAAAGCGAGACAGGGCCACCGGGGAGCTGTTTTTT
>.|.|TRBJ2-5|TRBV19
CASSMIQGNSETQYF
TGTGCCAGTAGTATGATCCAGGGCAATTCGGAGACCCAGTACTTC
>.|.|TRBJ2-1|TRBV5-1
CASSLGELPYNEQFF
TGCGCCAGCAGCCTGGGGGAGCTACCCTACAATGAGCAGTTCTTC
>TRBD2|.|TRBJ2-3|TRBV6-5
CASSRTSGSTDTQYF
TGTGCCAGCAGCAGGACTAGCGGGAGTACAGATACGCAGTATTTT
>TRBD2|.|TRBJ2-7|TRBV5-1
CASSPTLLSWRETYEQYF
TGCGCCAGCAGCCCGACCCTACTGTCTTGGCGGGAGACCTACGAGCAGTACTTC
>TRBD1|.|TRBJ1-2|TRBV27
CASSLTGGTGKGYTF
TGTGCCAGCAGTTTAACGGGCGGGACAGGGAAAGGCTACACCTTC
>.|.|TRBJ2-3|TRBV7-6
CASSPRYSTDTQYF
TGTGCCAGCAGCCCACGCTACAGCACAGATACGCAGTATTTT
>.|once|TRBJ2-3|TRBV25-1
CASSAVERTDTQYF
TGTGCCAGCAGTGCCGTGGAGCGCACAGATACGCAGTATTTT
>.|.|TRBJ2-4|TRBV5-1
CASSFAGVRAKNIQYF
TGCGCCAGCAGCTTCGCGGGTGTAAGGGCCAAAAACATTCAGTACTTC
>TRBD1|.|TRBJ2-6|TRBV4-1
CASSLIPTGIRANVLTF
TGCGCCAGCAGCCTTATCCCGACAGGGATTAGGGCCAACGTCCTGACTTTC
>.|.|TRBJ2-7|TRBV27
CASSLGLAYEQYF
TGTGCCAGCAGTTTAGGGCTAGCGTACGAGCAGTACTTC
>TRBD1|.|TRBJ1-5|TRBV2
CASRGQVSSNQPQHF
TGTGCCAGCAGGGGACAGGTCTCTAGCAATCAGCCCCAGCATTTT
>.|.|TRBJ2-5|TRBV5-4
CASSLDLARETQYF
TGTGCCAGCAGCTTGGATCTAGCCCGGGAGACCCAGTACTTC
>.|.|TRBJ1-3|TRBV5-5
CASSLRQAPGNTIYF
TGTGCCAGCAGCTTGAGACAGGCACCTGGAAACACCATATATTTT
>TRBD1|.|TRBJ2-7|TRBV6-5
CASSQDRGRNYEQYF
TGTGCCAGCAGCCAAGACAGGGGACGCAACTACGAGCAGTACTTC
>.|once|TRBJ2-1|TRBV7-9
CASSFGLIYAEQFF
TGTGCCAGCAGCTTCGGACTGATCTACGCTGAGCAGTTCTTC
>.|.|TRBJ2-5|TRBV27
CASSSGGQETQYF
TGTGCCAGCAGTTCCGGAGGCCAAGAGACCCAGTACTTC
>.|.|TRBJ1-2|TRBV29-1
CSAAYGPEGYTF
TGCAGCGCCGCCTACGGGCCAGAGGGTTACACCTTC
>.|.|TRBJ2-7|TRBV6-5
CASSRGDSYEQYF
TGTGCCAGCAGCAGGGGGGACTCCTACGAGCAGTACTTC
>TRBD2|.|TRBJ2-7|TRBV4-1
CASSQSTSGYEQYF
TGCGCCAGCAGCCAATCGACTAGCGGCTACGAGCAGTACTTC
>TRBD2|.|TRBJ2-5|TRBV29-1
CSVEDQGTSDPQETQYF
TGCAGCGTTGAAGATCAGGGGACTAGCGACCCCCAAGAGACCCAGTACTTC
>TRBD2|once|TRBJ2-3|TRBV9
CASSAGGGATDTQYF
TGTGCCAGCAGCGCCGGCGGGGGGGCCACAGATACGCAGTATTTT
>TRBD1|.|TRBJ1-2|TRBV5-4
CASQDLHRGFYYGYTF
TGTGCCAGTCAAGACCTACACAGGGGGTTTTACTATGGCTACACCTTC
>TRBD1|.|TRBJ1-5|TRBV7-9
CASSPDRGWQPQHF
TGTGCCAGCAGCCCGGACAGGGGGTGGCAGCCCCAGCATTTT
>TRBD1|.|TRBJ1-1|TRBV10-3
CAISVQTGEAFF
TGTGCCATCAGTGTACAGACAGGGGAAGCTTTCTTT
>.|.|TRBJ2-1|TRBV15
CATSRVGLRVSNEQFF
TGTGCCACCAGCAGAGTTGGACTGCGGGTCTCCAATGAGCAGTTCTTC
>TRBD1|.|TRBJ2-7|TRBV5-1
CASSPIVGYPQGDEQYF
TGCGCCAGCAGCCCGATAGTAGGCTACCCCCAGGGGGACGAGCAGTACTTC
>.|few|TRBJ2-5|TRBV30
CAWAPGFTETQYF
TGTGCCTGGGCACCGGGTTTCACGGAGACCCAGTACTTC
>.|.|TRBJ1-2|TRBV12-5
CASGLSGAERYTF
TGTGCTAGTGGTTTGTCAGGGGCCGAGCGCTACACCTTC
>.|.|TRBJ2-3|TRBV7-2
CASSFWAGGTDTQYF
TGTGCCAGCAGCTTTTGGGCAGGGGGCACAGATACGCAGTATTTT
>TRBD1|.|TRBJ1-2|TRBV29-1
CSVGQGLTNYGYTF
TGCAGCGTGGGACAGGGCCTGACAAACTATGGCTACACCTTC
>.|.|TRBJ2-5|TRBV18
CASSPDYASRETQYF
TGTGCCAGCTCACCTGACTATGCCAGCAGAGAGACCCAGTACTTC
>TRBD1|.|TRBJ2-7|TRBV11-2
CASSSPGQGIGEQYF
TGTGCCAGCAGCTCTCCGGGACAGGGAATCGGGGAGCAGTACTTC
>TRBD2|few|TRBJ2-5|TRBV6-5
CASSSGLGSETQYF
TGTGCCAGCAGTTCTGGACTAGGCTCAGAGACCCAGTACTTC
>.|.|TRBJ2-7|TRBV10-2
CASTEGGLGWEQYF
TGCGCCAGCACTGAGGGGGGCCTAGGGTGGGAGCAGTACTTC
>.|.|TRBJ2-5|TRBV19
CASSAAGVRETQYF
TGTGCCAGTAGTGCGGCAGGGGTTCGGGAGACCCAGTACTTC
>TRBD2|.|TRBJ2-7|TRBV29-1
CSVEPLAGDEYEQYF
TGCAGCGTAGAGCCACTAGCGGGAGATGAATACGAGCAGTACTTC
>.|.|TRBJ1-2|TRBV18
CASSPPFDRLYGYTF
TGTGCCAGCTCACCCCCTTTCGACAGGCTCTATGGCTACACCTTC